This is a list of T cell receptor beta chains from one sample in a study of T cell responses to AZD1222 COVID-19 vaccine. TCRdb keeps only in-frame clones here, not all; method: immunoSEQ multiplex PCR. There are approximately 190,000 clones in the sample; approximately 91% occur only once, and 0.99% lies in the top ten. This material consisted of peripheral blood, taken on day 0 of AZD1222 vaccination. These TCRs come from an adult in good health. Each CDR3 is given with its conserved first and last residue. The D gene is left open where the match is weak. Where a row states a size, it is once, few, many or the class of an expanded clone; other rows omit it.

D	V	J	size	CDR3	DNA
NA	TRBV20-1	TRBJ1-5	NA	CSARDRDRQHF	TGCAGTGCTAGAGACCGGGACCGCCAGCATTTT
NA	TRBV6-5	TRBJ1-2	NA	CASREGINYGYTF	TGTGCCAGCAGGGAGGGAATTAACTATGGCTACACCTTC
NA	TRBV5-1	TRBJ2-7	few	CASSLARDEQYF	TGCGCCAGCAGCTTGGCTCGAGACGAGCAGTACTTC
NA	TRBV9	TRBJ2-2	once	CASSSGGLNTGELFF	TGTGCCAGCAGCTCAGGGGGACTTAACACCGGGGAGCTGTTTTTT
NA	TRBV24-1	TRBJ2-1	NA	CATSDPSRDGYNEQFF	TGTGCCACCAGTGACCCCTCCCGGGACGGATACAATGAGCAGTTCTTC
TRBD1	TRBV27	TRBJ1-6	NA	CASSLIDRERSPLHF	TGTGCCAGCAGTTTAATTGACAGGGAACGGTCACCCCTCCACTTT
NA	TRBV12-3/TRBV12-4	TRBJ1-6	NA	CASSPGGYSPLHF	TGTGCCAGCAGCCCGGGAGGGTATTCACCCCTCCACTTT
NA	TRBV5-1	TRBJ2-3	NA	CASSLRGLGTDTQYF	TGCGCCAGCAGCTTGAGGGGGTTGGGGACAGATACGCAGTATTTT
TRBD1	TRBV24-1	TRBJ2-1	NA	CATSETGVGEQFF	TGTGCCACCAGTGAGACAGGGGTGGGTGAGCAGTTCTTC
NA	TRBV28	TRBJ1-1	NA	CASPPKGGHTEAFF	TGTGCCAGCCCGCCTAAGGGGGGACACACTGAAGCTTTCTTT
NA	TRBV11-2	TRBJ1-5	NA	CASSFGYRNQPQHF	TGTGCCAGCAGCTTTGGGTACCGCAATCAGCCCCAGCATTTT
NA	TRBV3-1/TRBV3-2	TRBJ2-3	NA	CASSQDAWVRDSTDTQYF	TGTGCCAGCAGCCAAGATGCGTGGGTCCGGGACTCCACAGATACGCAGTATTTT
TRBD1	TRBV19	TRBJ1-5	NA	CASSIVPGQFQPQHF	TGTGCCAGTAGTATCGTCCCGGGACAGTTCCAGCCCCAGCATTTT
TRBD1	TRBV3-1/TRBV3-2	TRBJ2-1	NA	CASTALTGASYNEQFF	TGTGCCAGCACCGCCCTGACAGGGGCCTCCTACAATGAGCAGTTCTTC
TRBD1	TRBV5-1	TRBJ1-1	NA	CASRRTGGTEAFF	TGCGCCAGCAGGAGAACAGGGGGCACTGAAGCTTTCTTT
NA	TRBV15	TRBJ1-1	NA	CATSRGGVTRNTEAFF	TGTGCCACCAGCAGAGGGGGAGTGACAAGGAACACTGAAGCTTTCTTT
NA	TRBV7-2	TRBJ1-2	NA	CASSLRAGDGYTF	TGTGCCAGCAGCTTAAGGGCAGGGGATGGCTACACCTTC
TRBD1	TRBV7-9	TRBJ2-1	NA	CASSLSPGTVGYNEQFF	TGTGCCAGCAGCTTATCCCCCGGGACAGTCGGCTACAATGAGCAGTTCTTC
TRBD1	TRBV2	TRBJ1-2	few	CASSGGQGNYGYTF	TGTGCCAGCAGTGGGGGACAGGGGAACTATGGCTACACCTTC
NA	TRBV10-3	TRBJ1-2	NA	CAISEPGRTGGYTF	TGTGCCATCAGTGAGCCGGGCAGGACGGGTGGCTACACCTTC
NA	TRBV28	TRBJ2-7	NA	CASSQDPSEPRFYEQYF	TGTGCCAGCAGCCAGGACCCAAGCGAACCGAGGTTCTACGAGCAGTACTTC
NA	TRBV19	TRBJ1-3	NA	CASSNTEGRHSGNTIYF	TGTGCCAGTAGTAACACTGAGGGACGGCACTCTGGAAACACCATATATTTT
NA	TRBV27	TRBJ1-5	NA	CASSQGTNQPQHF	TGTGCCAGCAGCCAGGGGACCAATCAGCCCCAGCATTTT
TRBD2	TRBV7-2	TRBJ2-2	NA	CASSFYGLAVTGELFF	TGTGCCAGCAGCTTCTATGGACTAGCGGTAACCGGGGAGCTGTTTTTT
NA	TRBV5-1	TRBJ1-1	NA	CASSLEGGAEAFF	TGCGCCAGCAGCTTGGAGGGTGGGGCTGAAGCTTTCTTT
NA	TRBV21-1	TRBJ2-7	NA	CASSIQTSGSSYEQYF	TGTGCCAGCAGCATTCAGACTAGCGGGAGCTCCTACGAGCAGTACTTC
TRBD1	TRBV6-2/TRBV6-3	TRBJ1-3	NA	CASSYSRDRGPADFSGNTIYF	TGTGCCAGCAGTTATTCACGGGACAGGGGACCCGCCGATTTCTCTGGAAACACCATATATTTT
TRBD1	TRBV6-2/TRBV6-3	TRBJ2-1	once	CASSYLSGTGNNEQFF	TGTGCCAGCAGTTACTTATCCGGGACAGGGAACAATGAGCAGTTCTTC
TRBD2	TRBV7-2	TRBJ2-1	NA	CASSLLGLAGGYEQFF	TGTGCCAGCAGCTTATTAGGCCTAGCGGGGGGGTATGAGCAGTTCTTC
NA	TRBV11-2	TRBJ2-7	NA	CASSLVLVEQYF	TGTGCCAGCAGCTTAGTACTTGTCGAGCAGTACTTC
TRBD2	TRBV19	TRBJ2-1	NA	CASGRAQLAGAVYEQFF	TGTGCCAGTGGGCGGGCTCAACTAGCGGGAGCTGTCTATGAGCAGTTCTTC
NA	TRBV6-5	TRBJ1-2	NA	CASSLGRSPNYGYTF	TGTGCCAGCAGCCTCGGACGCTCACCTAACTATGGCTACACCTTC
TRBD2	TRBV7-2	TRBJ2-3	NA	CASSLQSISGGPTDTQYF	TGTGCCAGCAGCTTACAGTCCATTAGCGGGGGGCCCACAGATACGCAGTATTTT
NA	TRBV5-1	TRBJ2-7	NA	CASSFTASYEQYF	TGCGCCAGCAGCTTTACAGCATCCTACGAGCAGTACTTC
NA	TRBV12-5	TRBJ1-2	once	CASGPRQRRSSHGYTF	TGTGCTAGTGGTCCCCGCCAAAGGCGGTCGTCTCATGGCTACACCTTC
TRBD1	TRBV7-9	TRBJ2-5	NA	CASSLEGQGRKTQYF	TGTGCCAGCAGCTTAGAAGGACAGGGTCGAAAGACCCAGTACTTC
NA	TRBV6-6	TRBJ2-6	NA	CASSYLIGSGANVLTF	TGTGCCAGCAGTTACTTAATCGGCTCTGGGGCCAACGTCCTGACTTTC
NA	TRBV7-2	TRBJ2-7	NA	CASSSGHFYEQYF	TGTGCCAGCAGCTCCGGCCATTTCTACGAGCAGTACTTC
NA	TRBV7-3	TRBJ2-1	once	CASKGKERGNYNEQFF	TGTGCCAGCAAGGGGAAGGAGAGGGGTAACTACAATGAGCAGTTCTTC
NA	TRBV5-1	TRBJ2-1	NA	CASSTRLRGRYNEQFF	TGCGCCAGCAGCACACGACTGCGGGGTCGCTACAATGAGCAGTTCTTC